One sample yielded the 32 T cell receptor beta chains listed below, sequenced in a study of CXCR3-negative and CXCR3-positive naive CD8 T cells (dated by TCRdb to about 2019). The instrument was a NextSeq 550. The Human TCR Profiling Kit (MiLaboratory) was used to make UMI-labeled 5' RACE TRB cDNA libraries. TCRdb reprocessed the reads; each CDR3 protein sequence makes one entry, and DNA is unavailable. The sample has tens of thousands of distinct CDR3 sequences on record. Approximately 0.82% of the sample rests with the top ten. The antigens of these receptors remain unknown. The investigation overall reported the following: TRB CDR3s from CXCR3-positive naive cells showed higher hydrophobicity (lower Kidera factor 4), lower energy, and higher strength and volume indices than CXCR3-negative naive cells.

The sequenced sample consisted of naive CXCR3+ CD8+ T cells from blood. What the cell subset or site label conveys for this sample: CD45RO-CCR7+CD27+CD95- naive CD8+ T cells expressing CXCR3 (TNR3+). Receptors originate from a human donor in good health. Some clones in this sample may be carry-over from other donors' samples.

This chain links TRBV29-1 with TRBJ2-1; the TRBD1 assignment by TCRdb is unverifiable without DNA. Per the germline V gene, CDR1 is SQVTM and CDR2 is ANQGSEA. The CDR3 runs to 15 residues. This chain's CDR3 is CSVEDGRGVRGEQFF.

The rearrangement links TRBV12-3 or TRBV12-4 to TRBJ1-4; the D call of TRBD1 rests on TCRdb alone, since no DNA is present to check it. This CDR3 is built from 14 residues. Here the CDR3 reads CASSLSGGNEKLFF.

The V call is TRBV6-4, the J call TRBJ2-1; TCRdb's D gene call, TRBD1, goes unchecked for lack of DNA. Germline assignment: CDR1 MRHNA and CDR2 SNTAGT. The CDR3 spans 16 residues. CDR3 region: CEGGQGTLFSYNEQFF.

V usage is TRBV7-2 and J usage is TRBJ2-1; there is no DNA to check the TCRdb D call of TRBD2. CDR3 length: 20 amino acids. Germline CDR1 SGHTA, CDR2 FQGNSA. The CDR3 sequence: CASSHPSGLALEFSYNEQFF.

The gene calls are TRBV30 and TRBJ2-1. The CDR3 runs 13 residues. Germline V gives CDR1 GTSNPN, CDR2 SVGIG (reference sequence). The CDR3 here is CAWRTLSYDEQFF.

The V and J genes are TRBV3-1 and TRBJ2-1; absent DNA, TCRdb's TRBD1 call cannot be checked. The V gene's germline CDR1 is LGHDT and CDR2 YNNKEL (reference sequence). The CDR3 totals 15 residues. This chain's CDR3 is CASSQQGFRYNEQFF.

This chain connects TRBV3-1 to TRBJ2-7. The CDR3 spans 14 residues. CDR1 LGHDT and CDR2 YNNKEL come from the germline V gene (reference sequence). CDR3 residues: CASSQGFGPTEQYF.

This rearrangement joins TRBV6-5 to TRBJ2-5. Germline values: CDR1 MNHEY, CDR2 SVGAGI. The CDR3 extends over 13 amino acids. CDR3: CASSYSARETQYF.

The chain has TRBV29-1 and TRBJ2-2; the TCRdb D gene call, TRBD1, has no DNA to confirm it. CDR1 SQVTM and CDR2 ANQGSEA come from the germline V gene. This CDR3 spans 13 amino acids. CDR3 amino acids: CSVEGRGPGELFF.

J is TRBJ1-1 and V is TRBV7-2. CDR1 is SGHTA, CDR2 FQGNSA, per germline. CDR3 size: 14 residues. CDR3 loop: CASSFRYMNTEAFF.

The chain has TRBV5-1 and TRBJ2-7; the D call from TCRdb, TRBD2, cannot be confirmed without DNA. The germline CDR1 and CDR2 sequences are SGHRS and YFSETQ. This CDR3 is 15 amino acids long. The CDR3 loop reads CASRVDGGAVREQYF.

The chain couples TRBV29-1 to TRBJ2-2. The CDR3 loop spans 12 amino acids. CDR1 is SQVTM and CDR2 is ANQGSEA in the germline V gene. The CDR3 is CSVEDMGGELFF.

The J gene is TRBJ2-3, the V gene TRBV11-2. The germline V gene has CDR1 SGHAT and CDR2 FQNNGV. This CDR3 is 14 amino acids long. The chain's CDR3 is CASCLDRLADTQYF.

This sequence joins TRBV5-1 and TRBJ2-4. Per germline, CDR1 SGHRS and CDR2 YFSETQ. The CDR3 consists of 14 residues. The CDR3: CASSLAGGQNIQYF. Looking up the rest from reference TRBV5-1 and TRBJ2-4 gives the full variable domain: KAGVTQTPRYLIKTRGQQVTLSCSPISGHRSVSWYQQTPGQGLQFLFEYFSETQRNKGNFPGRFSGRQFSNSRSEMNVSTLELGDSALYLCASSLAGGQNIQYFGAGTRLSVL.

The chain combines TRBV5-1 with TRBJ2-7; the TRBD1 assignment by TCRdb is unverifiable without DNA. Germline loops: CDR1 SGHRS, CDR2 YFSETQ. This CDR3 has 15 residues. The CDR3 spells CASSSPTTGNYEQYF.

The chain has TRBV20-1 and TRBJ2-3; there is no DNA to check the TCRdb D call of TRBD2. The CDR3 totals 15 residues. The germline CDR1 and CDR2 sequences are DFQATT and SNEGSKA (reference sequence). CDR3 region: CSARSTSGLADTQYF.

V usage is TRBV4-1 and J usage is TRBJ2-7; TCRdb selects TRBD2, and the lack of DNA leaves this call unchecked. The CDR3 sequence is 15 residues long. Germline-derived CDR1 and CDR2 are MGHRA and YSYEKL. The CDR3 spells CASSQVRGAAYEQYF.

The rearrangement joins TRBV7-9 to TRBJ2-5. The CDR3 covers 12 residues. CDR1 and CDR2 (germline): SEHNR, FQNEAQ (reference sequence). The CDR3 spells CASSKGQETQYF.

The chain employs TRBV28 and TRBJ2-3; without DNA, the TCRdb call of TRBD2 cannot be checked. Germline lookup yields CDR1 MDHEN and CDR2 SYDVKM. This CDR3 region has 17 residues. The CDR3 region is CASSLVLGGHSTDTQYF.

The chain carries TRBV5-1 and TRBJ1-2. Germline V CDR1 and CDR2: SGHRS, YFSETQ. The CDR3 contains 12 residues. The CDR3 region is CASSLPGDGYTF.

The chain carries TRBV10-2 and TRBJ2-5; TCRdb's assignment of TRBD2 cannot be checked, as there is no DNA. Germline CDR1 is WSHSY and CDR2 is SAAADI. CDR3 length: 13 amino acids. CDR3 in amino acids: CASSPTSEETQYF.

CDR3 sequence: CSVRDSYNEQFF. The gene calls are TRBV29-1 and TRBJ2-1; TCRdb picks TRBD1, but there is no DNA to check that call. The CDR3 has 12 amino acids. The germline CDR1 and CDR2 sequences are SQVTM and ANQGSEA.

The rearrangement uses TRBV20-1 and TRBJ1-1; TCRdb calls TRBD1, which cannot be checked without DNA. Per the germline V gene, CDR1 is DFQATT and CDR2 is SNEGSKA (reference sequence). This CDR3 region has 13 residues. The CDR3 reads CSASTGEITEAFF.

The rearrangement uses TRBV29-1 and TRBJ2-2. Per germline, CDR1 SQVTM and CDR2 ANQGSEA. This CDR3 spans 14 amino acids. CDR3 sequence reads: CSVSDGKNTGELFF.

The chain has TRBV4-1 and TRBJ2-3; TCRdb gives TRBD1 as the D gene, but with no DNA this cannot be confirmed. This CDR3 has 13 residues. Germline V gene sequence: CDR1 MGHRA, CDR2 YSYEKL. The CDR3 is CASSQTGVNTQYF.

The CDR3 region is CASSQPGLVQYNEQFF. The chain employs TRBV4-1 and TRBJ2-1; the D call from TCRdb, TRBD2, cannot be confirmed without DNA. Per the germline V gene, CDR1 is MGHRA and CDR2 is YSYEKL. The CDR3 consists of 16 residues.

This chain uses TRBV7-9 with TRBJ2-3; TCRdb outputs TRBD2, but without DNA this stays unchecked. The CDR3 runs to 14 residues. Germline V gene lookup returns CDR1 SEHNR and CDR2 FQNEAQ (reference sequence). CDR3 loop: CASSPTSSTDTQYF. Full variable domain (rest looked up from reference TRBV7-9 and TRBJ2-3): DTGVSQNPRHKITKRGQNVTFRCDPISEHNRLYWYRQTLGQGPEFLTYFQNEAQLEKSRLLSDRFSAERPKGSFSTLEIQRTEQGDSAMYLCASSPTSSTDTQYFGPGTRLTVL.

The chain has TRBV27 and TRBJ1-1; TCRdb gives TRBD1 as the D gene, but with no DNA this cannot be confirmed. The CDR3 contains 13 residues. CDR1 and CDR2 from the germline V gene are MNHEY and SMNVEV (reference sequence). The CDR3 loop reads CASSIRVATEAFF.

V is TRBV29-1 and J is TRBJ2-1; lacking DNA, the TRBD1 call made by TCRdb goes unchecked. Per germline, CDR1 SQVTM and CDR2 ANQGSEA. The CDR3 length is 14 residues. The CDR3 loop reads CSVEGDRGGNEQFF.

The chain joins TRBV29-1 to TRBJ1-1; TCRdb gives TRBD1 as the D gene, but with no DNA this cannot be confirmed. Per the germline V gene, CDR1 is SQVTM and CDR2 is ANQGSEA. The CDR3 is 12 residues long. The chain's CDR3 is CSSRGIGTEAFF.

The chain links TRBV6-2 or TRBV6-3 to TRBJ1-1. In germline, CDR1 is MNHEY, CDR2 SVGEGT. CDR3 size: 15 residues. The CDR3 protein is CASSYSAGSGAEAFF.

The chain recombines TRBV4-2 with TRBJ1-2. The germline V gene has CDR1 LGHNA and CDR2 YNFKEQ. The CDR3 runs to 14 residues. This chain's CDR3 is CASSPGPAGYGYTF.